This TCR beta chain was sequenced during a study of blood T cell repertoires in COVID-19. Under the authors' procedure: Amplification from reference gene primers served as the basis for estimated nucleated cell counts. Assay: immunoSEQ multiplex PCR; the TCRdb copy retains only in-frame clones and omits some. The V and J calls and clone size were taken over from that table, and D and trimming were inferred from the DNA. The sample consists of over 200,000 clones, roughly 90% of them appearing once. Germline CDR1 and CDR2: SNHLY and FYNNEI. Losses at the gene ends were 7 bases for V and 12 bases for J; bases not matched to a gene: 6. The CDR3 is 11 amino acids.

Specimen: peripheral blood. This receptor was identified in a man aged 55 to 70 who had recovered from COVID-19. The chain couples TRBV2 to TRBJ1-2; TRBD1 agrees at 9 bases. CDR3 DNA: TGTGCCAGCACCAGGGACAGGGCGAACACCTTC. Its translation is CASTRDRANTF.